These 19 T cell receptor beta chains were all obtained from the same sample, sequenced in a study of cytomegalovirus exposure and HLA in healthy donors. PCR was performed using 60 Vbeta and 13 Jbeta primers. Here immunoSEQ multiplex PCR was the method, and the copy in TCRdb shows in-frame clones only, minus some. The table lists around 98,000 clones, more than 60% of them singletons. Sequencing used PBMCs. The receptor set was obtained from a man aged 50-60 years in good health and CMV-seronegative.

The rearrangement joins TRBV29-1 to TRBJ2-7; TRBD2 might be the D (5 bases). V was pared by 1 base and J by 2 bases, with 9 bases between. The CDR3 runs to 13 residues. The germline V gene has CDR1 SQVTM and CDR2 ANQGSEA. DNA for the CDR3: TGCAGCGTTGAAGCAGCGGAAGCCTACGAGCAGTACTTC. It translates to CSVEAAEAYEQYF.

On this clone itself: One end of the junction fails to match germline, which may point to a read error. This chain connects TRBV7-9 to TRBJ1-1; possible D gene TRBD1, 5 bases. This CDR3 has 12 residues. Germline assignment: CDR1 SEHNR and CDR2 FQNEAQ (reference sequence). The CDR3 nucleotides are TGTTCCAGCAGCCCAGGGATCCTTGAAGCTTTCTTT. Residues: CSSSPGILEAFF.

This sequence joins TRBV7-6 and TRBJ1-2; D is ambiguous. Germline V gene data show CDR1 as SGHVS and CDR2 as FNYEAQ. The CDR3 extends over 13 amino acids. V lost 5 bases and J 8 bases, leaving 15 bases between the germline ends. The CDR3 DNA follows: TGTGCCAGCAGCGCAGATGATTCTAGCGGCTACACCTTC. Encoded protein: CASSADDSSGYTF.

This clone came up once. The chain couples TRBV6-5 to TRBJ2-7; D ambiguous. The CDR3 extends over 14 amino acids. The germline CDR1 and CDR2 sequences are MNHEY and SVGAGI. Trimming removed 2 bases at V and 7 bases at J, with 15 bases between. CDR3 in DNA: TGTGCCAGCAGTTACCTGGCGGATGCCCAAGAGCAGTACTTC. Residues: CASSYLADAQEQYF.

The sample holds a few counts of this clone. The same CDR3 also results from other DNA sequences found in this sample. The rearrangement links TRBV28 to TRBJ1-5; 8 bases are a match to TRBD1. This CDR3 has 14 residues. Per the germline V gene, CDR1 is MDHEN and CDR2 is SYDVKM. J was trimmed by 7 bases and V by 3 bases; bases with no gene match: 5. The CDR3: CASSFDRGGQPQHF. Written as DNA, the CDR3 is TGTGCCAGCAGTTTCGACAGGGGTGGACAGCCCCAGCATTTT.

CDR3 loop: CASSTQGVSYEQYF. The CDR3 DNA reads TGTGCCAGCAGTACCCAGGGGGTCTCCTACGAGCAGTACTTC. The chain recombines TRBV28 with TRBJ2-7, with TRBD1 matching 7 bases. CDR3 length equals 14 residues. Germline trimming cut 5 bases from V and 0 bases from J; bases unmatched to any gene: 4. Germline loops: CDR1 MDHEN, CDR2 SYDVKM.

This chain uses TRBV5-4 with TRBJ2-7; TRBD2 might be the D (6 bases). V shed 4 bases and J shed 2 bases, with 16 bases lying between them. Germline V lookup: CDR1 SGHNT, CDR2 YYREEE (reference sequence). The CDR3 extends over 15 amino acids. In DNA, the CDR3 is TGTGCCAGCAGCCTTGGAGGGAAAGGAGCCTACGAGCAGTACTTC. It encodes CASSLGGKGAYEQYF.

The chain has TRBV9 and TRBJ1-3; perhaps TRBD1 as D (6 bases). Trimming removed 3 bases at V and 0 bases at J, with 10 bases between. Per germline, CDR1 SGDLS and CDR2 YYNGEE. The CDR3 length is 15 residues. CDR3 residues: CASSARQVSGNTIYF. For the CDR3, the DNA is TGTGCCAGCAGCGCCCGACAGGTCTCTGGAAACACCATATATTTT.

The chain couples TRBV19 to TRBJ2-7, with D possibly being TRBD1 (5 bases). Germline V lookup: CDR1 LNHDA, CDR2 SQIVND (reference sequence). This CDR3 has 13 amino acids. V was trimmed by 3 bases and J by 4 bases, leaving 10 bases between them. CDR3 sequence reads: CASSIRGGYEQYF. CDR3 sequence (DNA): TGTGCCAGTAGTATTAGGGGCGGATACGAGCAGTACTTC.

V is TRBV18 and J is TRBJ1-1; no clear D. The ends were cut back, 3 bases at V and 3 bases at J, with 14 bases in the middle. The germline CDR1 and CDR2 sequences are KGHSH and LQKENI. The CDR3 is 15 residues long. This chain's CDR3 is CASSPQEGSYTEAFF. CDR3 nucleotide sequence: TGTGCCAGCTCACCCCAAGAGGGATCGTACACTGAAGCTTTCTTT.

The V call is TRBV5-4, the J call TRBJ2-3; D gene uncertain. The CDR3 runs to 13 residues. Germline CDR1 and CDR2: SGHNT and YYREEE (reference sequence). The ends were cut back, 1 base at V and 1 base at J, with 4 bases in the middle. In nucleotides, the CDR3 is TGTGCCAGCAGCTTGCCGGGCACAGATACGCAGTATTTT. As protein: CASSLPGTDTQYF.

The chain is built from TRBV2 and TRBJ2-7; D call uncertain. The CDR3 contains 11 residues. V dropped 8 bases and J dropped 2 bases, with 7 bases sitting between them. Germline values: CDR1 SNHLY, CDR2 FYNNEI. CDR3 sequence reads: CASCATYEQYF. DNA of the CDR3: TGTGCCAGCTGTGCCACCTACGAGCAGTACTTC.

This clone appeared a single time. This chain links TRBV4-1 with TRBJ1-6, with no clear D. Germline CDR1 and CDR2: MGHRA and YSYEKL. V lost 4 bases to trimming and J lost 7 bases, with 20 bases between them. The CDR3 covers 17 residues. The CDR3 bases are TGCGCCAGCAGCCGTGCTGACGGAGGAGGAAACAATTCACCCCTCCACTTT. Its translation is CASSRADGGGNNSPLHF.

The chain has TRBV14 and TRBJ2-5, with 9 nucleotides matching TRBD2. The CDR3 has 14 amino acids. The J segment lost 5 bases and the V segment lost 4 bases, leaving 5 bases of the junction unmatched. Germline V gene data show CDR1 as SGHDN and CDR2 as FVKESK. The CDR3 nucleotides read TGTGCCAGCAGCCTTTGGACTAGCGTGGAGACCCAGTACTTC. It encodes CASSLWTSVETQYF. Full variable domain (remainder filled in from reference TRBV14 and TRBJ2-5): EAGVTQFPSHSVIEKGQTVTLRCDPISGHDNLYWYRRVMGKEIKFLLHFVKESKQDESGMPNNRFLAERTGGTYSTLKVQPAELEDSGVYFCASSLWTSVETQYFGPGTRLLVL.

The table lists this clone with a few counts. The chain carries TRBV13 and TRBJ2-7, with D possibly being TRBD1 (6 bases). V shed 8 bases and J shed 0 bases, with 14 bases lying between them. CDR3 length: 14 residues. The germline V gene has CDR1 PRHDT and CDR2 FYEKMQ (reference sequence). Here the CDR3 reads CASRGTQTSYEQYF. CDR3 nucleotides: TGTGCCAGCCGAGGGACACAGACCTCCTACGAGCAGTACTTC.

The chain employs TRBV10-3 and TRBJ2-7; D is perhaps TRBD2 (7 bases). The V gene's germline CDR1 is ENHRY and CDR2 SYGVKD. The germline V and J ends were trimmed by 2 bases and 4 bases, with 18 bases remaining between them. The CDR3 has 16 amino acids. DNA of the CDR3: TGTGCCATCAGTGAGGGGGGGCTAGCGGACGGTTACGAGCAGTACTTC. Translated: CAISEGGLADGYEQYF.

The chain recombines TRBV13 with TRBJ1-1, with TRBD1 matching 8 bases. CDR1 and CDR2 from the germline V gene are PRHDT and FYEKMQ (reference sequence). The CDR3 extends over 14 amino acids. Trimming at V came to 2 bases and at J to 4 bases, leaving 3 bases not matched to a gene. The CDR3 DNA reads TGTGCCAGCAGCTTAAGGACAGGGATCACTGAAGCTTTCTTT. This sequence encodes CASSLRTGITEAFF.

The chain couples TRBV4-2 to TRBJ1-1, with 7 positions matching TRBD1. V shed 3 bases, J shed 7 bases, and the junction held 8 bases outside the gene matches. Germline CDR1 reads LGHNA; CDR2 reads YNFKEQ. This CDR3 is built from 14 residues. The CDR3 sequence: CASSHVTTGSEAFF. For the CDR3, the DNA is TGTGCCAGCAGCCACGTGACGACAGGGAGTGAAGCTTTCTTT.

The chain links TRBV28 to TRBJ2-5, with D possibly matching TRBD2 (5 bases). The germline V gene has CDR1 MDHEN and CDR2 SYDVKM. This CDR3 is built from 11 residues. V was cut by 6 bases and J by 5 bases, with 7 bases left in between. CDR3 region: CASSRGETQYF. Written as DNA, the CDR3 is TGTGCCAGCAGCCGCGGGGAGACCCAGTACTTC.